This T cell receptor beta chain was captured in a study of tumor-infiltrating lymphocytes in primary liver carcinoma. For blood RNA, unsorted whole blood served as the source, and germline DNA was extracted too. In regard to this clonotype: A much larger clone differs by one base, so this may be a read error.

Constant-region priming of approximately 500 ng total RNA yielded TCR beta cDNA. Nested multiplex PCR, run for three rounds with slightly modified ARM-PCR, yielded TCR beta libraries. Both of the initial two PCR rounds ran for about 9 cycles and employed TRBV1-TRBV30 forward primers alongside a C-beta reverse primer. TCRdb reprocessed the multiplex PCR reads via MiXCR and lists one record per CDR3 protein. The profile covers about 320,000 distinct CDR3 sequences, with about 62% appearing a single time and approximately 9% taken by the ten largest. This CDR3 has 14 amino acids. CDR1 MNHEY and CDR2 SVGEGT come from the germline V gene. Germline trimming cut 9 bases from V and 4 bases from J; bases unmatched to any gene: 8.

The sequenced material came from peripheral blood. The V call is TRBV6-2 or TRBV6-3, the J call TRBJ2-1; the match to TRBD2 covers 8 bases. This clonotype originated in a man aged 40-49 years with primary liver carcinoma and hepatitis B virus infection. As DNA, the CDR3 is TGTGCCAGTCAACAAGCGGGGGAATACAATGAGCAGTTCTTC. It encodes CASQQAGEYNEQFF.